The 24 T cell receptor beta chains reported below all come from one sample, sequenced in a study of brain metastases from non-small cell lung cancer. Only in-frame clones appear in the TCRdb table, and some are missing; sequencing was by immunoSEQ multiplex PCR. The sample carries 1,700 or so clones, about four fifths recorded once. The sequencing input was tissue from a brain metastasis. Receptors were obtained from a donor at least 40 years old with non-small cell lung cancer.

V and J are TRBV12-3 or TRBV12-4 and TRBJ2-5, with D perhaps TRBD2 (5 bases). Trimming left V 6 bases short and J 9 bases short, with 11 bases between. The CDR3 length is 11 residues. DNA for the CDR3: TGTGCCAGCAGCGAAAAGAGGGCCCAGTACTTC. Residues: CASSEKRAQYF.

V is TRBV18 and J is TRBJ1-4; D is ambiguous. The CDR3 extends over 16 amino acids. The germline V and J ends were trimmed by 8 bases and 0 bases, with 16 bases remaining between them. Germline lookup yields CDR1 KGHSH and CDR2 LQKENI. This CDR3 reads CASGPDGQATNEKLFF. CDR3 nucleotide sequence: TGTGCCAGCGGCCCGGACGGCCAGGCAACTAATGAAAAACTGTTTTTT.

The chain recombines TRBV27 with TRBJ1-1; a possible D gene is TRBD1 (5 bases). V gave up 2 bases and J gave up 1 base, with 11 bases separating them. The germline V gene encodes CDR1 MNHEY and CDR2 SMNVEV (reference sequence). The CDR3 is 15 amino acids. The CDR3 protein is CASSLVGHSNTEAFF. The DNA of the CDR3 is TGTGCCAGCAGTTTAGTGGGGCACTCGAACACTGAAGCTTTCTTT.

The rearrangement links TRBV7-2 to TRBJ2-1; D is tentatively TRBD1 or TRBD2 (5 bases each). The CDR3 length is 17 residues. Per germline, CDR1 SGHTA and CDR2 FQGNSA. V was shortened by 4 bases and J by 0 bases, with 16 bases between the two germline ends. CDR3 residues: CTSSSPQGGGSYNEQFF. CDR3 nucleotide sequence: TGTACCAGCAGCTCCCCTCAGGGTGGAGGCTCCTACAATGAGCAGTTCTTC.

Comments on this clone: Distinct nucleotide sequences in the sample also encode this CDR3. The J gene is TRBJ1-2, the V gene TRBV18; tentative D call: TRBD1 (5 bases). This CDR3 has 13 amino acids. Germline lookup yields CDR1 KGHSH and CDR2 LQKENI. The V end was cut by 5 bases, the J end by 3 bases, with 10 bases between. CDR3 protein: CASSFQGDYGYTF. The CDR3 DNA sequence: TGTGCCAGCTCATTCCAGGGAGACTATGGCTACACCTTC.

The chain uses TRBV30 and TRBJ1-2; 10 bases are shared with TRBD1. The ends lost 2 bases at V and 8 bases at J; junction bases unmatched: 5. The length of the CDR3 is 13 residues. Per germline, CDR1 GTSNPN and CDR2 SVGIG (reference sequence). Here the CDR3 reads CAWSSGDRGGYTF. In DNA, the CDR3 is TGTGCCTGGAGTAGCGGGGACAGGGGAGGCTACACCTTC.

The gene calls are TRBV19 and TRBJ1-5; D is ambiguous. Germline CDR1 LNHDA, CDR2 SQIVND (reference sequence). CDR3 length: 14 residues. The V end lost 6 bases, the J end lost 3 bases, and 12 bases lay between the germline ends. The CDR3 DNA follows: TGTGCCAGTAGAATTCGGGTCGACAATCAGCCCCAGCATTTT. Its translation is CASRIRVDNQPQHF.

The chain employs TRBV15 and TRBJ2-1, with 7 bases aligning to TRBD2. Looked up from germline, CDR1 is LNHNV and CDR2 is YYDKDF (reference sequence). Losses at the gene ends were 1 base for V and 7 bases for J; bases not matched to a gene: 13. The CDR3 spans 17 residues. In DNA, the CDR3 is TGTGCCACCAGCAGAGGAGGGGAGGGACTGAAGAGAAATGAGCAGTTCTTC. Encoded protein: CATSRGGEGLKRNEQFF.

A note on this clone: The junction and the germline gene differ at one end; a read error may be behind it. This CDR3 is also generated by other DNA sequences in the sample. The gene calls are TRBV29-1 and TRBJ1-2; TRBD1 might be the D (5 bases). Germline V gene sequence: CDR1 SQVTM, CDR2 ANQGSEA. There are 12 residues in the CDR3. The DNA of the CDR3 is TGCAGCGTTGACGACAGTTCGGCAGGCTATACCTTC. This translates into CSVDDSSAGYTF.

This clone is large by share. The chain has TRBV29-1 and TRBJ1-4; D unresolved. This CDR3 comprises 11 residues. The V and J ends lost 5 bases and 6 bases respectively, with 7 bases between them. Germline V gene lookup returns CDR1 SQVTM and CDR2 ANQGSEA. Written as DNA, the CDR3 is TGCAGCGTTATGAGTTATGAAAAACTGTTTTTT. This codes for CSVMSYEKLFF.

This chain uses TRBV5-6 with TRBJ1-4, with 8 bases aligning to TRBD1. The V gene end was trimmed by 3 bases and the J gene end by 6 bases; junction bases not matched to a gene: 7. The CDR3 length is 15 residues. The V gene's germline CDR1 is SGHDT and CDR2 YYEEEE. CDR3 sequence reads: CASSSVDRGHEKLFF. The CDR3 DNA follows: TGTGCCAGCAGCTCAGTAGACAGGGGCCATGAAAAACTGTTTTTT. Drawing the rest from reference TRBV5-6 and TRBJ1-4, the complete variable domain is DAGVTQSPTHLIKTRGQQVTLRCSPKSGHDTVSWYQQALGQGPQFIFQYYEEEERQRGNFPDRFSGHQFPNYSSELNVNALLLGDSALYLCASSSVDRGHEKLFFGSGTQLSVL.

The chain joins TRBV10-3 to TRBJ2-7; no reliable D call. Trimming left V 4 bases short and J 5 bases short, with 15 bases between. CDR1 is ENHRY and CDR2 is SYGVKD in the germline V gene. The CDR3 is 14 residues long. The CDR3 nucleotides read TGTGCCATCAGTGTTAAGACCCCCGAAGACGAGCAGTACGTC. This codes for CAISVKTPEDEQYV.

The sample holds a few counts of this clone. V gene TRBV2 combines with J gene TRBJ2-1, with TRBD2 identical over 7 bases. Trimming took 9 bases from V and 7 from J; bases not matched to a gene: 12. Looked up from germline, CDR1 is SNHLY and CDR2 is FYNNEI. The CDR3 spans 14 residues. This chain's CDR3 is CARQAVRGGNEQFF. The CDR3 DNA follows: TGTGCCAGACAAGCCGTACGGGGAGGGAATGAGCAGTTCTTC.

CDR3: CATSAKSGGTYNEQFF. The CDR3 DNA follows: TGTGCCACCAGTGCCAAAAGCGGGGGGACCTACAATGAGCAGTTCTTC. This chain uses TRBV24-1 with TRBJ2-1; 9 nucleotides line up with TRBD2. The CDR3 spans 16 residues. Germline V gives CDR1 KGHDR, CDR2 SFDVKD. With V trimmed by 5 bases and J by 2 bases, 6 bases remained unmatched.

This chain joins TRBV5-1 and TRBJ1-3; D is unresolved. The CDR3 is 14 residues long. The V and J ends lost 0 bases and 8 bases respectively, with 12 bases between them. Germline V lookup: CDR1 SGHRS, CDR2 YFSETQ. CDR3 sequence reads: CASSLERFVDTIYF. CDR3 DNA sequence: TGCGCCAGCAGCTTGGAACGATTCGTGGACACCATATATTTT.

V is TRBV7-3 and J is TRBJ2-7; D possibly uses TRBD1 or TRBD2 (5 bases each). With 5 bases removed from V and 3 bases from J, the gap between germline ends came to 14 bases. This CDR3 comprises 14 residues. Germline V CDR1 and CDR2: SGHTA, FQGTGA. The CDR3: CASSPQGSGYEQYF. The CDR3 DNA reads as TGTGCCAGCAGCCCCCAGGGAAGCGGCTACGAGCAGTACTTC. The full variable domain, rest sourced from reference TRBV7-3 and TRBJ2-7, is GAGVSQTPSNKVTEKGKYVELRCDPISGHTALYWYRQSLGQGPEFLIYFQGTGAADDSGLPNDRFFAVRPEGSVSTLKIQRTERGDSAVYLCASSPQGSGYEQYFGPGTRLTVT.

The chain is built from TRBV5-1 and TRBJ2-7; D perhaps matches TRBD1 (5 bases). This CDR3 is built from 17 residues. V was shortened by 0 bases and J by 1 base, with 17 bases between the two germline ends. The germline CDR1 and CDR2 sequences are SGHRS and YFSETQ. In DNA, the CDR3 is TGCGCCAGCAGCTTGGGGCAGGGCAGGGCGAAATCCTACGAGCAGTACGTC. Amino acid sequence: CASSLGQGRAKSYEQYV.

About this clone itself: One end of the junction does not line up with germline, which may come from a read error. This chain connects TRBV19 to TRBJ1-1; D is unclear. This CDR3 is built from 14 residues. Looked up from germline, CDR1 is LNHDA and CDR2 is SQIVND (reference sequence). CDR3 bases: TGTGCCAGTAGTATCCGGTTACCCAACACTAAAGCTTTCTTT. Translating it yields CASSIRLPNTKAFF.

The rearrangement uses TRBV5-5 and TRBJ2-1; TRBD1 aligns across 9 bases. The V segment lost 3 bases and the J segment 6 bases; nucleotides outside the gene matches: 10. Per the germline V gene, CDR1 is SGHKS and CDR2 is YYEKEE (reference sequence). This CDR3 spans 16 amino acids. CDR3 coding DNA: TGTGCCAGCAGCTCCTGGGACAGGGTAAGGGTCAATGAGCAGTTCTTC. Protein product: CASSSWDRVRVNEQFF.

This clone showed up just once. This chain uses TRBV3-1 (or the pseudogene TRBV3-2) with TRBJ2-7; 8 positions agree with TRBD1. The junction had 5 bases not matched to a gene; V was cut back by 5 bases and J by 2 bases. The germline V gene encodes CDR1 LGHDT and CDR2 YNNKEL (reference sequence). The CDR3 has 14 amino acids. The CDR3 sequence is CASSGQGEAYEQYF. In DNA, the CDR3 is TGTGCCAGCAGCGGACAGGGCGAAGCCTACGAGCAGTACTTC.

The chain combines TRBV5-4 with TRBJ2-5; tentatively, D is TRBD2 (5 bases). This CDR3 is 15 amino acids long. From germline, CDR1 is SGHNT and CDR2 YYREEE (reference sequence). The V and J ends lost 0 bases and 4 bases respectively, with 13 bases between them. The CDR3 sequence is CASSLGATGRETQYF. The CDR3 DNA is TGTGCCAGCAGCTTGGGGGCCACGGGGAGAGAGACCCAGTACTTC.

V and J are TRBV6-2 or TRBV6-3 and TRBJ1-5, with 7 bases that match TRBD1. CDR1 and CDR2 from the germline V gene are MNHEY and SVGEGT. The V gene end was trimmed by 6 bases and the J gene end by 0 bases; junction bases not matched to a gene: 5. The CDR3 consists of 15 residues. The CDR3 DNA reads as TGTGCCAGCAGCCTTAAGGGGGCTAGCAATCAGCCCCAGCATTTT. Residues: CASSLKGASNQPQHF.

The chain carries TRBV18 and TRBJ1-5; weak D call: TRBD1 (5 bases). The V end was cut by 3 bases, the J end by 3 bases, with 9 bases between. The CDR3 totals 14 residues. CDR1 is KGHSH and CDR2 is LQKENI in the germline V gene. CDR3 sequence reads: CASSPGGTNQPQHF. For the CDR3, the DNA is TGTGCCAGCTCACCGGGGGGGACCAATCAGCCCCAGCATTTT.

The rearrangement joins TRBV5-4 to TRBJ1-2; D is unclear. V was cut by 4 bases and J by 0 bases, with 16 bases left in between. This CDR3 has 16 amino acids. Germline CDR1 and CDR2: SGHNT and YYREEE (reference sequence). Here the CDR3 DNA reads TGTGCCAGCAGCCCCGGTGACACCGTGGCTAACTATGGCTACACCTTC. Protein: CASSPGDTVANYGYTF.